The following is a TCR beta chain sequence with its context. This specimen comes from a study of blood T cell repertoires in COVID-19. Overall study context: The United States, Italy and Spain were the sources of the acute and convalescent COVID-19 samples. From T cells, B-cell-depleted T cells, or PBMCs came the material, which was cDNA or gDNA.

The method was immunoSEQ multiplex PCR; TCRdb's version includes in-frame clones alone and lacks a portion of them. The sample has about 70,000 clones, 81% seen once. The clonotype originates from a woman aged 70 to 79 with acute or convalescent COVID-19. Sequencing used peripheral blood.

The CDR3 coding sequence is TGCGCCAGCAGCCTGTCAGGAGGACTGGCGGGGGCTGAAGCTTTCTTT. Its protein product is CASSLSGGLAGAEAFF. The J gene is TRBJ1-1, the V gene TRBV5-1, with D possibly TRBD1 on 5 matching bases. The CDR3 loop spans 16 amino acids. Trimming stripped 4 bases from V and 6 bases from J, with 22 bases between. Germline-derived CDR1 and CDR2 are SGHRS and YFSETQ.